These 29 T cell receptor beta chains were sequenced from one sample in a study of cytomegalovirus exposure and HLA in healthy donors. Primers for the PCR totalled 60 Vbeta and 13 Jbeta. Clones were read by immunoSEQ multiplex PCR, and TCRdb kept only the in-frame ones, dropping some. This sample yields 90,000 to 110,000 clones, of which 80% to 85% are seen a single time; 6.5% to 8.5% belongs to the top ten. Specimen: PBMCs. Receptors originate from a man aged 25-45 years in good health and CMV-seropositive.

The chain recombines TRBV5-5 with TRBJ2-5; D call uncertain. With the DNA end fitting TRBJ2-7 better, the J assignment may be wrong. The length of the CDR3 is 13 residues. CDR1 is SGHKS and CDR2 is YYEKEE in the germline V gene (reference sequence). CDR3 bases: TGTGCCAGCAGCTTGTCACCTTCCTACGAGCAGTACTTC. Protein: CASSLSPSYEQYF.

The V call is TRBV7-3, the J call TRBJ2-3; D not resolved. CDR3 length equals 15 residues. V was clipped by 2 bases and J by 1 base, with 10 bases between them. Germline V CDR1 and CDR2: SGHTA, FQGTGA. CDR3 sequence: CASSLSRSGTDTQYF. The CDR3 coding sequence is TGTGCCAGCAGCTTATCTAGATCTGGCACAGATACGCAGTATTTT.

The rearrangement links TRBV27 to TRBJ2-5, with 13 bases fitting TRBD2. This CDR3 has 16 residues. Germline V gives CDR1 MNHEY, CDR2 SMNVEV (reference sequence). Germline trimming cut 7 bases from V and 5 bases from J; bases unmatched to any gene: 10. This CDR3 reads CASTPRLAGGVETQYF. The DNA of the CDR3 is TGTGCCAGCACCCCTAGACTAGCGGGGGGAGTTGAGACCCAGTACTTC.

The J gene is TRBJ1-3, the V gene TRBV27, with D unresolved. This CDR3 is 14 amino acids long. CDR1 and CDR2 from the germline V gene are MNHEY and SMNVEV (reference sequence). Trimming took off 10 bases at V and 2 bases at J, with 15 bases between the two ends. The CDR3 DNA reads TGTGCCACCCAGACCCCCGGGACTGGAAACACCATATATTTT. Its translation is CATQTPGTGNTIYF.

The chain has TRBV19 and TRBJ2-7; D call uncertain. CDR1 LNHDA and CDR2 SQIVND come from the germline V gene (reference sequence). The CDR3 spans 13 residues. V lost 1 base to trimming and J lost 1 base, with 5 bases between them. The chain's CDR3 is CASSIGESYEQYF. The CDR3 DNA reads TGTGCCAGTAGTATAGGAGAATCCTACGAGCAGTACTTC.

This clone was observed a handful of times. This chain joins TRBV5-1 and TRBJ2-5; unclear D gene. This CDR3 region has 13 residues. V was cut by 1 base and J by 2 bases, with 6 bases left in between. Germline values: CDR1 SGHRS, CDR2 YFSETQ. The CDR3 spells CASSLSLQETQYF. The DNA for the CDR3 is TGCGCCAGCAGCTTGTCACTACAAGAGACCCAGTACTTC.

The rearrangement links TRBV30 to TRBJ1-2, with D maybe TRBD1 (5 bases). Germline V gene lookup returns CDR1 GTSNPN and CDR2 SVGIG (reference sequence). V was cut by 0 bases and J by 7 bases, with 12 bases left in between. The CDR3 contains 13 residues. In DNA, the CDR3 is TGTGCCTGGAGTGTACTGGGGCCCAGTGGCTACACCTTC. Translation gives CAWSVLGPSGYTF.

This chain uses TRBV6-1 with TRBJ1-1; 8 bases align to TRBD1. V trimming: 5 bases; J trimming: 1 base; junction bases outside the gene matches: 3. The CDR3 spans 14 residues. CDR1 and CDR2 (germline): MNHNS, SASEGT. CDR3 bases: TGTGCCAGCAGTCGGGGACAGGCGAACACTGAAGCTTTCTTT. This gives the protein CASSRGQANTEAFF.

V gene TRBV5-4 combines with J gene TRBJ1-2, with 9 nucleotides matching TRBD1. Germline lookup yields CDR1 SGHNT and CDR2 YYREEE (reference sequence). This CDR3 contains 14 residues. The V and J ends lost 5 bases and 8 bases, in that order; junction bases with no gene match: 10. The CDR3 is CASSKTGGAEGYTF. Here the CDR3 DNA reads TGTGCCAGCAGTAAAACAGGGGGCGCAGAAGGCTACACCTTC.

This chain connects TRBV13 to TRBJ1-2; D is uncertain. There are 13 residues in the CDR3. Germline CDR1 is PRHDT and CDR2 is FYEKMQ (reference sequence). V was pared by 3 bases and J by 3 bases, with 8 bases between. The CDR3 sequence is CASSLNQDYGYTF. CDR3 nucleotide sequence: TGTGCCAGCAGCTTGAATCAGGACTATGGCTACACCTTC.

The J gene is TRBJ1-6, the V gene TRBV6-5; no definite D call. Per the germline V gene, CDR1 is MNHEY and CDR2 is SVGAGI. The V end was cut by 0 bases, the J end by 8 bases, with 5 bases between. The CDR3 is 13 amino acids. The CDR3 DNA reads TGTGCCAGCAGTTACTCGAGGCATTCACCCCTCCACTTT. Translating it yields CASSYSRHSPLHF.

The genes are TRBV7-3 and TRBJ2-7; no clear D. V was cut by 1 base and J by 6 bases, with 13 bases left in between. This CDR3 is 14 amino acids long. Looked up from germline, CDR1 is SGHTA and CDR2 is FQGTGA. This CDR3 reads CASSLNKRLGEQYF. CDR3 DNA sequence: TGTGCCAGCAGCTTAAACAAACGTCTAGGCGAGCAGTACTTC.

The CDR3 reads CASSLTGSNTEAFF. CDR3 in DNA: TGTGCCAGCAGCTTGACAGGGTCGAACACTGAAGCTTTCTTT. This rearrangement joins TRBV5-8 to TRBJ1-1; D is possibly TRBD1 (6 bases). The length of the CDR3 is 14 residues. The V end lost 1 base, the J end lost 1 base, and 8 bases lay between the germline ends. Germline assignment: CDR1 SGHTS and CDR2 YDEGEE.

The chain recombines TRBV15 with TRBJ2-1; no firm D call. Looked up from germline, CDR1 is LNHNV and CDR2 is YYDKDF (reference sequence). The V and J ends lost 4 bases and 0 bases respectively, with 13 bases between them. The CDR3 has 16 residues. As DNA, the CDR3 is TGTGCCACCAGCACCACCCTGATGAGCTCCTACAATGAGCAGTTCTTC. Protein: CATSTTLMSSYNEQFF. Full variable domain (remainder filled in from reference TRBV15 and TRBJ2-1): DAMVIQNPRYQVTQFGKPVTLSCSQTLNHNVMYWYQQKSSQAPKLLFHYYDKDFNNEADTPDNFQSRRPNTSFCFLDIRSPGLGDTAMYLCATSTTLMSSYNEQFFGPGTRLTVL.

This clone came up a few times. This rearrangement joins TRBV2 to TRBJ2-7, with D possibly TRBD2 on 5 matching bases. The CDR3 runs 14 residues. Germline-derived CDR1 and CDR2 are SNHLY and FYNNEI. Trimming removed 7 bases at V and 0 bases at J, with 13 bases between. The CDR3 loop reads CASMPGVISYEQYF. CDR3 in DNA: TGTGCCAGCATGCCCGGGGTGATCTCCTACGAGCAGTACTTC.

The V call is TRBV4-3, the J call TRBJ1-1; 7 bases map to TRBD1. Germline V CDR1 and CDR2: LGHNA, YSLEER. The CDR3 is 14 amino acids. The V segment lost 3 bases and the J segment 6 bases; nucleotides outside the gene matches: 7. The CDR3 here is CASSQETGRPEAFF. The CDR3 DNA follows: TGCGCCAGCAGCCAGGAGACAGGGAGGCCTGAAGCTTTCTTT.

This clone was seen a few times. V and J are TRBV6-5 and TRBJ2-7, with 8 bases that match TRBD1. The CDR3 has 14 amino acids. The V gene end was trimmed by 0 bases and the J gene end by 2 bases; junction bases not matched to a gene: 0. Per the germline V gene, CDR1 is MNHEY and CDR2 is SVGAGI. The CDR3 bases are TGTGCCAGCAGTTACTCGACAGGGGCCTACGAGCAGTACTTC. Translation: CASSYSTGAYEQYF.

The chain has TRBV5-6 and TRBJ2-2, with TRBD2 as a possible D gene (5 bases). The CDR3 is 13 residues long. V lost 4 bases, J lost 4 bases, and 8 bases lay in between. The V gene's germline CDR1 is SGHDT and CDR2 YYEEEE. The CDR3 loop reads CASSRGFTGELFF. The CDR3 DNA is TGTGCCAGCAGCCGGGGATTCACCGGGGAGCTGTTTTTT.

The chain joins TRBV29-1 to TRBJ1-3, with TRBD1 as a possible D gene (5 bases). The CDR3 sequence is 13 residues long. Trimming stripped 2 bases from V and 4 bases from J, with 9 bases between. CDR1 is SQVTM, CDR2 ANQGSEA, per germline. The CDR3 region is CSVERRQGNTIYF. CDR3 sequence (DNA): TGCAGCGTTGAAAGGCGACAGGGAAACACCATATATTTT.

J is TRBJ1-1 and V is TRBV15, with 7 positions matching TRBD1. The junction had 7 bases not matched to a gene; V was cut back by 5 bases and J by 1 base. CDR3 length equals 15 residues. Per the germline V gene, CDR1 is LNHNV and CDR2 is YYDKDF (reference sequence). This CDR3 is CATSLRDRRNTEAFF. As DNA, the CDR3 is TGTGCCACCAGCCTTCGGGACAGAAGGAACACTGAAGCTTTCTTT. The whole variable domain, filled in from reference TRBV15 and TRBJ1-1, reads DAMVIQNPRYQVTQFGKPVTLSCSQTLNHNVMYWYQQKSSQAPKLLFHYYDKDFNNEADTPDNFQSRRPNTSFCFLDIRSPGLGDTAMYLCATSLRDRRNTEAFFGQGTRLTVV.

This clone was detected only once. This chain links TRBV11-1 with TRBJ2-2; tentatively, D is TRBD1 (5 bases). V lost 6 bases and J lost 3, with 8 bases in between. The CDR3 sequence is 13 residues long. Looked up from germline, CDR1 is SGHAT and CDR2 is FQDESV (reference sequence). The CDR3 loop reads CASSLTDTGELFF. Written as DNA, the CDR3 is TGTGCCAGCAGTTTGACAGACACCGGGGAGCTGTTTTTT. Filled out from reference TRBV11-1 and TRBJ2-2, the complete variable domain reads EAEVAQSPRYKITEKSQAVAFWCDPISGHATLYWYRQILGQGPELLVQFQDESVVDDSQLPKDRFSAERLKGVDSTLKIQPAELGDSAMYLCASSLTDTGELFFGEGSRLTVL.

The chain combines TRBV5-1 with TRBJ1-6; 7 bases agree with TRBD1. The CDR3 runs 16 residues. Trimming cost V 0 bases and J 8 bases; bases outside gene matches: 8. From germline, CDR1 is SGHRS and CDR2 YFSETQ. Here the CDR3 reads CASSLGGTARDSPLHF. In DNA form, the CDR3 reads TGCGCCAGCAGCTTGGGGGGGACAGCGAGGGATTCACCCCTCCACTTT. The whole variable domain, remainder taken from reference TRBV5-1 and TRBJ1-6, is KAGVTQTPRYLIKTRGQQVTLSCSPISGHRSVSWYQQTPGQGLQFLFEYFSETQRNKGNFPGRFSGRQFSNSRSEMNVSTLELGDSALYLCASSLGGTARDSPLHFGNGTRLTVT.

The CDR3 coding sequence is TGTGCCAGCAGTTTAATGGGGCCGACTTACTCCTATAATTCACCCCTCCACTTT. This encodes CASSLMGPTYSYNSPLHF. This chain connects TRBV27 to TRBJ1-6; D is possibly TRBD1 (5 bases). V was pared by 2 bases and J by 0 bases, with 14 bases between. The CDR3 totals 18 residues. The V gene's germline CDR1 is MNHEY and CDR2 SMNVEV (reference sequence).

The rearrangement joins TRBV7-9 to TRBJ2-5, with a possible D match to TRBD1 (7 bases). Germline assignment: CDR1 SEHNR and CDR2 FQNEAQ (reference sequence). The CDR3 spans 14 residues. The V gene lost 3 bases and the J gene lost 2 bases, with 10 bases spanning the gap. CDR3 nucleotide sequence: TGTGCCAGCAGCTTCCAGGGGGGACAAGAGACCCAGTACTTC. As protein: CASSFQGGQETQYF.

This chain links TRBV7-2 with TRBJ2-7; D not certain. Trimming shortened V by 0 bases and J by 6 bases, and 3 bases separated the two germline ends. The germline gives CDR1 SGHTA, CDR2 FQGNSA. The CDR3 consists of 11 residues. The CDR3 nucleotides read TGTGCCAGCAGCTTAGCCGGCGAGCAGTACTTC. Translating gives CASSLAGEQYF.

The chain has TRBV4-1 and TRBJ2-1; 10 bases align to TRBD2. The CDR3 has 17 residues. The J segment lost 5 bases and the V segment lost 4 bases, leaving 11 bases of the junction unmatched. Germline V lookup: CDR1 MGHRA, CDR2 YSYEKL. This chain's CDR3 is CASSLALISGGNNEQFF. The CDR3 DNA is TGCGCCAGCAGCCTCGCCTTAATTAGCGGGGGGAACAATGAGCAGTTCTTC.

V gene TRBV27 combines with J gene TRBJ1-5, with a possible D match to TRBD1 (6 bases). Deletions cut 5 bases from V and 7 bases from J, with 12 bases between. Germline CDR1 is MNHEY and CDR2 is SMNVEV (reference sequence). The CDR3 consists of 13 residues. In DNA, the CDR3 is TGTGCCAGCAGTGCAAGGGGGTTCCAGCCCCAGCATTTT. Protein product: CASSARGFQPQHF.

Points on this clone: The junction and the germline gene differ at one end; a read error may be behind it. V and J are TRBV6-5 and TRBJ1-1; unclear D gene. Per the germline V gene, CDR1 is MNHEY and CDR2 is SVGAGI. The CDR3 totals 15 residues. The CDR3 DNA reads as TGCGCCAGCAGATACTCCGTGGAGGGGAACACTGAAGCTTTCTTT. Protein product: CASRYSVEGNTEAFF.

The chain links TRBV7-9 to TRBJ1-1; 7 nucleotides align to TRBD1. J was trimmed by 7 bases and V by 1 base; bases with no gene match: 6. This CDR3 region has 14 residues. Germline CDR1 is SEHNR and CDR2 is FQNEAQ (reference sequence). CDR3 protein: CASSLVGGVSEAFF. The CDR3, as DNA: TGTGCCAGCAGCTTAGTAGGGGGCGTGAGTGAAGCTTTCTTT.